A single sample is the source of the 22 T cell receptor beta chains below, sequenced in a study of regulatory T cells in long-lasting Graves disease. In building TCR beta libraries, iRepertoire HTBI primers were used together with Arm-PCR of CDR3 regions. Via MiXCR, TCRdb re-called the multiplex PCR reads, giving one row per CDR3 protein. This table holds more than 300,000 distinct CDR3 sequences, around 23% found once. Time point noted: persistent/refractory GD, antithyroid drugs over 5 years with positive TRAb. The TCR library used RNA extracted from PBMCs. Sequencing was performed on peripheral blood mononuclear cells (PBMCs), taken when the disease was refractory, from a patient treated with antithyroid drugs. The receptor source for this set is a woman aged 40 to 55 with Graves disease.

Concerning this clonotype itself: The CDR3 does not close with the conserved phenylalanine or tryptophan, likely indicating a read error. The genes are TRBV29-1 and TRBJ2-7; 10 bases agree with TRBD2. The V segment lost 6 bases and the J segment 1 base; nucleotides outside the gene matches: 3. The CDR3 runs to 13 residues. Germline V gives CDR1 SQVTM, CDR2 ANQGSEA. CDR3 DNA sequence: TGCAGCGTCTGGACTAGCGGTTCCTACGAGCAGTACCTC. This translates into CSVWTSGSYEQYL.

V usage is TRBV28 and J usage is TRBJ2-1; 11 bases are shared with TRBD1. The J segment lost 7 bases and the V segment lost 6 bases, leaving 11 bases of the junction unmatched. Germline CDR1 is MDHEN and CDR2 is SYDVKM. The CDR3 is 16 amino acids. The CDR3 spells CASRRLSGTGGNEQFF. CDR3 DNA sequence: TGTGCCAGCAGAAGACTTTCCGGGACAGGGGGAAATGAGCAGTTCTTC.

The sample holds a few counts of this clonotype. The rearrangement links TRBV11-2 to TRBJ2-5, with a tentative D call TRBD1 (7 bases). Trimming left V 7 bases short and J 0 bases short, with 15 bases between. This CDR3 is built from 15 residues. CDR1 is SGHAT, CDR2 FQNNGV, per germline. CDR3 amino acids: CASTIFRGDQETQYF. The CDR3 DNA reads TGTGCCAGCACCATCTTCAGGGGGGACCAAGAGACCCAGTACTTC.

The chain couples TRBV12-5 to TRBJ2-3, with a possible D match to TRBD1 (6 bases). The length of the CDR3 is 15 residues. V shed 1 base and J shed 1 base, with 9 bases lying between them. Germline CDR1 and CDR2: LGHNT and FRNRAP. The CDR3 sequence: CASGLGDTGTDTQYF. CDR3 DNA: TGTGCTAGTGGTTTGGGGGACACTGGCACAGATACGCAGTATTTT.

This clonotype was detected ten times or more. The V gene is TRBV28, the J gene TRBJ2-7; D remains ambiguous. Germline V CDR1 and CDR2: MDHEN, SYDVKM. The germline V and J ends were trimmed by 6 bases and 6 bases, with 6 bases remaining between them. This CDR3 is built from 10 residues. The CDR3 spells CASSSIEQYF. CDR3 bases: TGTGCCAGCAGCTCCATCGAGCAGTACTTC.

This clonotype was picked up many times. The gene calls are TRBV2 and TRBJ2-2; 8 nucleotides agree with TRBD2. The CDR3 runs 15 residues. Per germline, CDR1 SNHLY and CDR2 FYNNEI. V trimming: 7 bases; J trimming: 4 bases; junction bases outside the gene matches: 8. CDR3 DNA: TGTGCCAGCAAACCCGGGACTAGTTCCACCGGGGAGCTGTTTTTT. It translates to CASKPGTSSTGELFF.

This clonotype was observed many times. The genes are TRBV5-6 and TRBJ2-7; TRBD1 agrees at 8 bases. Per the germline V gene, CDR1 is SGHDT and CDR2 is YYEEEE. The ends lost 0 bases at V and 6 bases at J; junction bases unmatched: 5. The CDR3 consists of 14 residues. The DNA of the CDR3 is TGTGCCAGCAGCTTGGGTCAGGGGGCCCGCGAGCAGTACTTC. Protein: CASSLGQGAREQYF.

V is TRBV9 and J is TRBJ2-7, with TRBD2 matching over 7 bases. With V trimmed by 3 bases and J by 2 bases, 5 bases remained unmatched. CDR1 is SGDLS, CDR2 YYNGEE, per germline. CDR3 length: 14 amino acids. As DNA, the CDR3 is TGTGCCAGCAGCGGGAGCGGGACCGCCTACGAGCAGTACTTC. Its translation: CASSGSGTAYEQYF.

At least ten counts were recorded for this clonotype. This sequence joins TRBV3-1 and TRBJ2-7; 8 nucleotides match TRBD2. This CDR3 has 15 amino acids. Germline V gene lookup returns CDR1 LGHDT and CDR2 YNNKEL (reference sequence). Trimming cost V 1 base and J 0 bases; bases outside gene matches: 2. CDR3 in amino acids: CASSQVAGSSYEQYF. CDR3 nucleotide sequence: TGTGCCAGCAGCCAAGTAGCGGGAAGCTCCTACGAGCAGTACTTC.

This clonotype was picked up a small number of times. This rearrangement joins TRBV5-1 to TRBJ2-7, with 9 bases identical to TRBD1. This CDR3 spans 14 amino acids. CDR1 SGHRS and CDR2 YFSETQ come from the germline V gene. With V trimmed by 2 bases and J by 6 bases, 6 bases remained unmatched. DNA for the CDR3: TGCGCCAGCAGCTTAAACCGGGACAGGGTCGAGCAGTACTTC. Translation gives CASSLNRDRVEQYF.

The chain recombines TRBV2 with TRBJ1-6; 8 nucleotides align to TRBD1. This CDR3 is built from 15 residues. Trimming cost V 3 bases and J 5 bases; bases outside gene matches: 3. Germline V CDR1 and CDR2: SNHLY, FYNNEI. The chain's CDR3 is CASSDRGLDNSPLHF. The DNA for the CDR3 is TGTGCCAGCAGTGACAGGGGGCTCGATAATTCACCCCTCCACTTT.

This clonotype occurred once. Only one base separates this from a far larger clonotype, so it likely reflects a read error. The final CDR3 position lacks the conserved phenylalanine or tryptophan, pointing to a likely read error. The CDR3 bases are TGCAGCGTTGATACTCGGGGGGACACTGAAGCTTTCCTT. It specifies CSVDTRGDTEAFL. V usage is TRBV20-1 and J usage is TRBJ1-1; maybe TRBD1 (5 bases). The CDR3 contains 13 residues. Germline-derived CDR1 and CDR2 are DFQATT and SNEGSKA (reference sequence).

In this sample, this clonotype turned up many times. The gene calls are TRBV12-3 or TRBV12-4 and TRBJ2-7, with unresolved D. Trimming took off 5 bases at V and 3 bases at J, with 5 bases between the two ends. The CDR3 is 11 amino acids. The CDR3 region is CASSTNYEQYF. CDR3 in DNA: TGTGCCAGCAGTACGAACTACGAGCAGTACTTC.

The chain combines TRBV15 with TRBJ1-5; TRBD1 agrees at 8 bases. Germline values: CDR1 LNHNV, CDR2 YYDKDF (reference sequence). Trimming took 7 bases from V and 7 from J; bases not matched to a gene: 9. The CDR3 spans 14 residues. Here the CDR3 reads CATKQGVSGQPQHF. The CDR3 DNA reads as TGTGCCACCAAACAGGGGGTAAGCGGACAGCCCCAGCATTTT.

This clonotype was recorded a few times. The rearrangement links TRBV14 to TRBJ2-5, with D perhaps TRBD2 (5 bases). Germline CDR1 reads SGHDN; CDR2 reads FVKESK. The ends were cut back, 1 base at V and 5 bases at J, with 14 bases in the middle. The CDR3 contains 15 residues. The CDR3 DNA reads as TGTGCCAGCAGCCAAGTTCGGGGTGCAAAGGAGACCCAGTACTTC. Translated, it gives CASSQVRGAKETQYF.

This clonotype was counted at least ten times. This chain links TRBV12-5 with TRBJ1-2; 9 positions match TRBD1. CDR1 and CDR2 (germline): LGHNT, FRNRAP. The CDR3 loop spans 13 amino acids. Germline trimming cut 5 bases from V and 7 bases from J; bases unmatched to any gene: 5. Here the CDR3 DNA reads TGTGCTAGTGGTCCGCAGACAGGGGGTGGCTACACCTTC. Its translation: CASGPQTGGGYTF. Based on the CDR3 plus reference TRBV12-5 and TRBJ1-2, the full variable domain is DARVTQTPRHKVTEMGQEVTMRCQPILGHNTVFWYRQTMMQGLELLAYFRNRAPLDDSGMPKDRFSAEMPDATLATLKIQPSEPRDSAVYFCASGPQTGGGYTFGSGTRLTVV.

Note on this clonotype: This may be a read error, as it is one base from a much larger clone. The final CDR3 position lacks the conserved phenylalanine or tryptophan, pointing to a likely read error. The chain carries TRBV11-2 and TRBJ2-5; TRBD2 agrees at 10 bases. The CDR3 is 17 residues long. Germline trimming cut 4 bases from V and 1 base from J; bases unmatched to any gene: 9. Germline CDR1 SGHAT, CDR2 FQNNGV. CDR3 in amino acids: CASSSGEREGFQETQYY. The CDR3 DNA follows: TGTGCCAGCAGCTCAGGGGAGCGGGAGGGCTTCCAAGAGACCCAGTACTAC.

Turning to this clonotype: A read error is likely here: a far larger clone is one base away. CDR3 sequence reads: CASRHPSSYERYF. In nucleotides, the CDR3 is TGTGCCAGCAGGCATCCCAGCTCCTACGAGCGGTACTTC. This sequence joins TRBV6-1 and TRBJ2-7; no definite D call. CDR1 MNHNS and CDR2 SASEGT come from the germline V gene. The CDR3 length is 13 residues.

This clonotype was counted at least ten times. This rearrangement joins TRBV2 to TRBJ2-7, with unresolved D. CDR3 length equals 14 residues. Looked up from germline, CDR1 is SNHLY and CDR2 is FYNNEI. The germline V and J ends were trimmed by 8 bases and 0 bases, with 14 bases remaining between them. This CDR3 is CASGSPESSYEQYF. CDR3 coding DNA: TGTGCCAGCGGGTCCCCGGAAAGCTCCTACGAGCAGTACTTC.

About this clonotype: A much larger clone sits a single nucleotide away, making a read error possible. This chain connects TRBV28 to TRBJ2-7; D is perhaps TRBD1 or TRBD2 (7 bases each). The germline V gene has CDR1 MDHEN and CDR2 SYDVKM. CDR3 length equals 13 residues. The CDR3 sequence: CAGRGGGRYEQYF. DNA of the CDR3: TGTGCCGGCAGGGGGGGGGGTAGGTACGAGCAGTACTTC.

The rearrangement joins TRBV20-1 to TRBJ1-1, with D maybe TRBD1 (6 bases). The CDR3 totals 14 residues. V shed 3 bases and J shed 4 bases, with 15 bases lying between them. The germline V gene encodes CDR1 DFQATT and CDR2 SNEGSKA (reference sequence). The CDR3 loop is CSARGRTGATEAFF. The DNA for the CDR3 is TGCAGTGCTAGGGGTAGGACGGGGGCCACTGAAGCTTTCTTT.

The V gene is TRBV9, the J gene TRBJ1-1, with 9 positions matching TRBD1. The V segment lost 0 bases and the J segment 3 bases; nucleotides outside the gene matches: 6. This CDR3 has 16 amino acids. CDR1 and CDR2 (germline): SGDLS, YYNGEE. DNA for the CDR3: TGTGCCAGCAGCGTAGGGCCCCGGGACAGGGACACTGAAGCTTTCTTT. It encodes CASSVGPRDRDTEAFF.